These T cell receptor beta chains were read from a single sample in a study of shared clonotypes between healthy human individuals. The method was immunoSEQ multiplex PCR; TCRdb's version includes in-frame clones alone and lacks a portion of them. The sample shows some 1,100,000 clones, around three quarters of them seen only once. Sequencing input: memory CD4+ T cells from PBMCs. These receptors came from a man between 18 and 35 years old in good health. Some clones in this sample may be carry-over from other donors' samples. The CDR3 runs from the conserved cysteine through the conserved F or W.

CDR3aa,v_gene,j_gene
CASSEQGTEQYF,TRBV2,TRBJ2-7
CASRPQTGPEFF,TRBV6-5,TRBJ2-1
CATDKTDGFQETQYF,TRBV15,TRBJ2-5
CASSTPGTGLNEQYF,TRBV6-5,TRBJ2-7
CASSFSGTNQPQHF,TRBV7-9,TRBJ1-5
CASRLRGRRLGQDYNEQYF,TRBV21-1,TRBJ2-7
CASSLTGTSGSSQYF,TRBV28,TRBJ2-7
CASSQQQGTSGTDTQYF,TRBV2,TRBJ2-3
CASSLTAGNTEAFF,TRBV28,TRBJ1-1
CASSQQLAGGNEQFF,TRBV14,TRBJ2-1
CASSLELSGANVLTF,TRBV5-1,TRBJ2-6
CASSPPGELTGDEKLFF,TRBV18,TRBJ1-4
CASIPWGGNQPQHF,TRBV6-1,TRBJ1-5
CASSFSIYEQYF,TRBV11-3,TRBJ2-7
CASSRVLEAGYTF,TRBV2,TRBJ1-2
CASNDRPASGEKLFF,TRBV6-1,TRBJ1-4
CASSSPGSESYEQYF,TRBV28,TRBJ2-7
CASSLSRAYGYTF,TRBV27,TRBJ1-2
CASSLGQGNQPQHF,TRBV28,TRBJ1-5
CAWSGDQETQYF,TRBV30,TRBJ2-5
CASSPESGNTIYF,TRBV5-1,TRBJ1-3
CASSLEGRHTQYF,TRBV5-4,TRBJ2-3
CASSSGLTMNTEAFF,TRBV7-2,TRBJ1-1
CASSLSRTNEKLFF,TRBV7-9,TRBJ1-4
CASSVQGPSNQPQHF,TRBV2,TRBJ1-5
CASSAQGYATEQFF,TRBV11-2,TRBJ2-1
CASSSLGSGRTHNEQFF,TRBV27,TRBJ2-1
CASSPLTLRGDNMNTEAFF,TRBV18,TRBJ1-1
CASIHGTSGSEQYF,TRBV5-6,TRBJ2-7
CAISESREYGYTF,TRBV10-3,TRBJ1-2
CASSQIAGGSGELFF,TRBV11-3,TRBJ2-2
CASSLSRGQGIQYGYTF,TRBV27,TRBJ1-2
CASSFRGDQPQHF,TRBV19,TRBJ1-5
CSVKVLQETQYF,TRBV29-1,TRBJ2-5
CASSQKTGEGYTF,TRBV6-6,TRBJ1-2
CASSYSNTEAFF,TRBV11-2,TRBJ1-1
CASSRLAGGRRELFF,TRBV7-9,TRBJ2-2